This T cell receptor beta chain was identified in a study of technical replicates of blood from a handful of donors. The germline V and J ends were trimmed by 1 base and 10 bases, with 16 bases remaining between them. Germline values: CDR1 SQVTM, CDR2 ANQGSEA. The CDR3 consists of 14 residues. Assay: immunoSEQ multiplex PCR; the TCRdb copy retains only in-frame clones and omits some. The table lists just over 15,000 clones, over 70% of them singletons, with approximately 12% in the top ten. This receptor was obtained from a human donor in good health. The gene calls are TRBV29-1 and TRBJ2-2, with a weak D call TRBD1 (6 bases). Sample: PBMCs. This CDR3 is CSVEGVLGASELFF. DNA of the CDR3: TGCAGCGTTGAAGGGGTGCTGGGGGCGTCGGAGCTGTTTTTT.